Each of the 9 T cell receptor beta chains below was sequenced from the same sample in a study of a mutant IDH1 vaccine in newly diagnosed glioma (dated by TCRdb to about 2021). The sample's time point label, decoded: week 35, safety follow-up. Every vaccine dose consisted of 300 ug of a 20-mer mutant IDH1 peptide in Montanide, administered subcutaneously together with topical imiquimod. The library was built by means of the immunoSEQ multiplex PCR assay. The clones in this table, taken by TCRdb from immuneACCESS, are in-frame only. Not every clone is retained; where verified, under half of the shortfall comes from an unresolved V gene, and the cause of the rest is unknown. The sample table records about 42,000 clones; roughly 84% of these occur just once. Together, the top ten hold 5.1% of the sample. Their specific antigens are unknown. The sequences come from PBMCs, collected from a glioma patient whose treatment included an IDH1 peptide vaccine. The receptors here all came from a woman between 50 and 59 years old with glioma.

This chain connects TRBV18 to TRBJ2-2; D is unclear. The CDR3 has 15 residues. CDR1 is KGHSH and CDR2 is LQKENI in the germline V gene. With 3 bases removed from V and 0 bases from J, the gap between germline ends came to 8 bases. DNA for the CDR3: TGTGCCAGCTCACCGGAATCGACGAACACCGGGGAGCTGTTTTTT. Residues: CASSPESTNTGELFF.

This chain joins TRBV9 and TRBJ2-7; a weak D match, TRBD1 (5 bases). Trimming took 4 bases from V and 3 from J, leaving 14 bases between them. The germline CDR1 and CDR2 sequences are SGDLS and YYNGEE. The CDR3 loop spans 14 amino acids. The CDR3 DNA reads as TGTGCCAGCAGCCCCTACGAGCAGGGCTACGAGCAGTACTTC. Its protein is CASSPYEQGYEQYF.

In regard to this clone: Germline is not matched at one junction end, which may reflect a read error. The chain carries TRBV20-1 and TRBJ2-7; 8 bases match TRBD1. Germline CDR1 reads DFQATT; CDR2 reads SNEGSKA (reference sequence). The CDR3 contains 11 residues. This CDR3 reads CSARDQGQENF. In nucleotides, the CDR3 is TGCAGTGCTAGAGATCAGGGACAGGAGAACTTC.

This clone was counted only a few times. The chain joins TRBV6-4 to TRBJ2-1; 12 bases match TRBD1. This CDR3 has 16 residues. Germline loops: CDR1 MRHNA, CDR2 SNTAGT. After removal of 0 bases from V and 5 bases from J, the junction contained 2 bases not matched to a gene. DNA of the CDR3: TGTGCCAGCAGTGACTCCGGGACAGGGGGCCACAATGAGCAGTTCTTC. It is translated as CASSDSGTGGHNEQFF.

The chain has TRBV11-2 and TRBJ2-7; 10 positions match TRBD2. The CDR3 extends over 16 amino acids. Trimming took 3 bases from V and 5 from J; bases not matched to a gene: 10. Germline CDR1 reads SGHAT; CDR2 reads FQNNGV. DNA of the CDR3: TGTGCCAGCAGCTTGGGGGCACTAGCGGGGTCGGACGAGCAGTACTTC. It specifies CASSLGALAGSDEQYF.

This rearrangement joins TRBV12-5 to TRBJ2-5; D remains ambiguous. The CDR3 is 12 amino acids. Per germline, CDR1 LGHNT and CDR2 FRNRAP. Trimming removed 5 bases at V and 5 bases at J, with 9 bases between. The CDR3 loop reads CASGIPPETQYF. The DNA for the CDR3 is TGTGCTAGTGGTATACCTCCGGAGACCCAGTACTTC.

The rearrangement links TRBV7-2 to TRBJ2-1; 11 bases map to TRBD2. Germline lookup yields CDR1 SGHTA and CDR2 FQGNSA. The ends lost 5 bases at V and 8 bases at J; junction bases unmatched: 8. This CDR3 has 15 residues. The CDR3 sequence: CASSLYRSGGDEQFF. In nucleotides, the CDR3 is TGTGCCAGCAGCCTCTATCGTAGCGGGGGGGATGAGCAGTTCTTC.

This chain connects TRBV13 to TRBJ2-3, with D possibly TRBD2 on 6 matching bases. The V gene lost 5 bases and the J gene lost 3 bases, with 30 bases spanning the gap. This CDR3 spans 20 amino acids. Germline lookup yields CDR1 PRHDT and CDR2 FYEKMQ (reference sequence). This CDR3 reads CASSPEGRGTGDLRTDTQYF. The CDR3 DNA is TGTGCCAGCAGCCCAGAAGGCCGCGGGACGGGTGATTTGAGGACAGATACGCAGTATTTT.

V gene TRBV7-2 combines with J gene TRBJ2-7; 7 bases fit TRBD1. This CDR3 comprises 16 residues. The ends lost 7 bases at V and 6 bases at J; junction bases unmatched: 18. From germline, CDR1 is SGHTA and CDR2 FQGNSA. The CDR3 loop is CASTKGAGSMSSEQYF. Here the CDR3 DNA reads TGTGCCAGCACTAAGGGGGCAGGGAGTATGTCAAGCGAGCAGTACTTC. The complete variable domain, with remaining parts taken from reference TRBV7-2 and TRBJ2-7, reads GAGVSQSPSNKVTEKGKDVELRCDPISGHTALYWYRQSLGQGLEFLIYFQGNSAPDKSGLPSDRFSAERTGGSVSTLTIQRTQQEDSAVYLCASTKGAGSMSSEQYFGPGTRLTVT.